Presented here are 10 T cell receptor beta chains from one specimen sequenced in a study of persistence of HIV-infected CD4 T cells. An overlapping HIV-1 Gag peptide pool stimulated these cells at about 1 ug/peptide/mL. CD40L/CD69 double-negative CD45RO-high memory CD4+ T cells were collected. These TCRs' antigens remain unknown. This was the immunoSEQ version 4 assay in survey mode. Libraries were prepared by immunoSEQ multiplex PCR; TCRdb keeps only in-frame clonotypes and omits some of them. The top ten clones hold 1.7% of a sample with about 64,000 clones, about four fifths of them seen once. The material sequenced was CD4+ T cells sorted from PBMCs after approximately 18-hour stimulation, taken from a patient who received antiretroviral therapy. The receptors originated from an adult man with HIV who was CMV-seropositive.

V usage is TRBV18 and J usage is TRBJ2-7, with 9 bases identical to TRBD2. Looked up from germline, CDR1 is KGHSH and CDR2 is LQKENI. The CDR3 covers 14 residues. After removal of 4 bases from V and 3 bases from J, the junction contained 4 bases not matched to a gene. CDR3 in amino acids: CASSLGAGGYEQYF. The CDR3 bases are TGTGCCAGCTCACTGGGAGCGGGGGGCTACGAGCAGTACTTC.

This rearrangement joins TRBV2 to TRBJ1-4, with 9 bases fitting TRBD1. Germline CDR1 and CDR2: SNHLY and FYNNEI. V gave up 8 bases and J gave up 7 bases; unmatched junction bases: 5. This CDR3 has 13 amino acids. The CDR3 region has the DNA TGTGCCAGCCAACAGGGGGCGGGTGAAAAACTGTTTTTT. This sequence encodes CASQQGAGEKLFF.

V usage is TRBV24-1 and J usage is TRBJ2-3; 11 nucleotides agree with TRBD2. From germline, CDR1 is KGHDR and CDR2 SFDVKD. Trimming at V came to 3 bases and at J to 3 bases, leaving 7 bases not matched to a gene. The CDR3 is 17 amino acids. The CDR3 nucleotides are TGTGCCACCAGTGATCCCGGGACTAGCGGTGGAACAGATACGCAGTATTTT. It translates to CATSDPGTSGGTDTQYF.

The V and J genes are TRBV9 and TRBJ2-1, with no clear D. Germline loops: CDR1 SGDLS, CDR2 YYNGEE. The V and J ends lost 2 bases and 2 bases respectively, with 11 bases between them. The CDR3 runs 15 residues. This CDR3 is CASSVSQLPYNEQFF. CDR3 nucleotide sequence: TGTGCCAGCAGCGTGAGTCAGCTCCCCTACAATGAGCAGTTCTTC.

The rearrangement joins TRBV18 to TRBJ1-4; TRBD1 agrees at 10 bases. V lost 0 bases and J lost 7; bases outside the gene matches: 5. CDR1 and CDR2 (germline): KGHSH, LQKENI. The CDR3 totals 16 residues. CDR3 region: CASSPPWTGGVEKLFF. The CDR3 DNA is TGTGCCAGCTCACCACCGTGGACAGGGGGAGTTGAAAAACTGTTTTTT.

The genes are TRBV9 and TRBJ2-7, with TRBD1 matching over 7 bases. The CDR3 totals 15 residues. CDR1 and CDR2 from the germline V gene are SGDLS and YYNGEE. Trimming at V came to 4 bases and at J to 5 bases, leaving 12 bases not matched to a gene. The CDR3 reads CASSPRNRGLHEQYF. CDR3 sequence (DNA): TGTGCCAGCAGCCCCAGGAACAGGGGCCTCCACGAGCAGTACTTC.

The chain uses TRBV6-1 and TRBJ2-7; a weak D match, TRBD2 (5 bases). The CDR3 is made up of 14 amino acids. Trimming removed 6 bases at V and 2 bases at J, with 14 bases between. Per the germline V gene, CDR1 is MNHNS and CDR2 is SASEGT. CDR3 sequence reads: CASSPQAGAYEQYF. In DNA form, the CDR3 reads TGTGCCAGCAGCCCCCAGGCGGGCGCCTACGAGCAGTACTTC.

This clone was recorded only once. This chain uses TRBV5-1 with TRBJ1-1; 8 nucleotides agree with TRBD1. J was trimmed by 8 bases and V by 3 bases; bases with no gene match: 6. There are 13 residues in the CDR3. The germline CDR1 and CDR2 sequences are SGHRS and YFSETQ. As DNA, the CDR3 is TGCGCCAGCAGCTCGGGACAGGTGGGAGAAGCTTTCTTT. Translating gives CASSSGQVGEAFF.

The rearrangement uses TRBV10-3 and TRBJ2-3; D is unclear. The CDR3 consists of 11 residues. The germline CDR1 and CDR2 sequences are ENHRY and SYGVKD. The V end lost 11 bases, the J end lost 0 bases, and 6 bases lay between the germline ends. The CDR3 region is CAATSTDTQYF. The CDR3 DNA is TGTGCCGCCACCAGCACAGATACGCAGTATTTT.

The rearrangement links TRBV25-1 to TRBJ1-6, with 9 positions matching TRBD1. V lost 6 bases, J lost 8 bases, and 2 bases stayed unmatched. The CDR3 has 13 residues. From germline, CDR1 is MGHDK and CDR2 SYGVNS. For the CDR3, the DNA is TGTGCCAGCAGAGGACAGGGGCATTCACCCCTCCACTTT. Translating it yields CASRGQGHSPLHF.